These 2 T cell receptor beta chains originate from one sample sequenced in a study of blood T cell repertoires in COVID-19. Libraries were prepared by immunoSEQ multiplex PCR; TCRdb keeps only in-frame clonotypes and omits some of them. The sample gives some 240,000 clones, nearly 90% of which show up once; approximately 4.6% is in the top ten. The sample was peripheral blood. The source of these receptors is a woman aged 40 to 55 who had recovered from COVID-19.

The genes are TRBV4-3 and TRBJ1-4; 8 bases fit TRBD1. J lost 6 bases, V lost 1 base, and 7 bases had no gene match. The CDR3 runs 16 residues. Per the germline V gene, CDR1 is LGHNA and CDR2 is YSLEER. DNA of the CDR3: TGCGCCAGCAGCCAAGCCCCGGACAGGGTAGATGAAAAACTGTTTTTT. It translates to CASSQAPDRVDEKLFF.

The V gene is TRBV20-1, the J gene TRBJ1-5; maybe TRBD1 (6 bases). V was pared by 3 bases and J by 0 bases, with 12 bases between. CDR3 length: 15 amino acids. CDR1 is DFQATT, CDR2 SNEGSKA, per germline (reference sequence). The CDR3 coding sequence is TGCAGTGCTAGTAGGGGGAGATATAGCAATCAGCCCCAGCATTTT. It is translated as CSASRGRYSNQPQHF.